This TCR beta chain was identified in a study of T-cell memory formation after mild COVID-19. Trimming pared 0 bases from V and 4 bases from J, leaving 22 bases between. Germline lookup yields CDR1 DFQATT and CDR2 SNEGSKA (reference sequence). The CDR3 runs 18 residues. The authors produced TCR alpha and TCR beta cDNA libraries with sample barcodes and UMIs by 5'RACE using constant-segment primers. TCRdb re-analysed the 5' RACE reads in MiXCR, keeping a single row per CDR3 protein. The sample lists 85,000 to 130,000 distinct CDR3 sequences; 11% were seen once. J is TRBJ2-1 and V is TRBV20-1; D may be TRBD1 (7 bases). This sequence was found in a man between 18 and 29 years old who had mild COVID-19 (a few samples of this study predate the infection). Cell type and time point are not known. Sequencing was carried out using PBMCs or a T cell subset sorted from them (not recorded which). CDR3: CSARDLEGATSLYNEQFF. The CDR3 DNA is TGCAGTGCTAGAGATCTGGAGGGGGCGACCTCCCTATACAATGAGCAGTTCTTC.